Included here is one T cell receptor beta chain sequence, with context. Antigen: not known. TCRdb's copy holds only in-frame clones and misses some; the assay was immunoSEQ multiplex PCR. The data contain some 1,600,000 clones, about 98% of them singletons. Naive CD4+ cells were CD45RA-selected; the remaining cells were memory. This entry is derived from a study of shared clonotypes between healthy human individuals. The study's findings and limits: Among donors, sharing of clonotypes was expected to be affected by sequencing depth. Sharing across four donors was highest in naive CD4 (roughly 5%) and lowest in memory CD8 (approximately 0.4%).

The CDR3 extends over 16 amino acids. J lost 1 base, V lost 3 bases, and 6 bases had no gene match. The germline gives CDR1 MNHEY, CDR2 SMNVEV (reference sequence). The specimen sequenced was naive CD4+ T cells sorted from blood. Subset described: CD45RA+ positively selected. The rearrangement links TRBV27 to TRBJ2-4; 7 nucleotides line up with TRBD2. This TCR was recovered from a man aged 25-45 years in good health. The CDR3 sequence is CASSFAGALAKNIQYF. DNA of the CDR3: TGTGCCAGCAGTTTTGCGGGAGCTCTTGCCAAAAACATTCAGTACTTC.